Described below is a single T cell receptor (beta chain) sequence and its context. This receptor's antigen is unknown. A much larger clone differs by one base, so this may be a read error. What this sample's time point label stands for: longitudinal time-point 1 (baseline). For the unsorted PBMC libraries, 2 million PBMCs were stored in RNAlater at -80 degrees C until RNA extraction and were used to generate the libraries. Peripheral blood underwent Ficoll-Hypaque density gradient centrifugation to isolate PBMCs, which were then cryopreserved in liquid nitrogen. cDNA was synthesized by template-switch 5'RACE using a primer with a 10-nucleotide random unique molecular identifier that tagged each TCR transcript. Over 170 million TCR-beta sequences, covering 15-18 subjects, were produced in each sequencing run. The RNeasy kit was used to extract total RNA. Using the KAPA Real-time Library Amplification kit, TCR-beta VDJ regions were amplified with primers for the TCR constant region and the 5'RACE anchor. A first PCR added sample indexes and Illumina adaptors, after which a second PCR increased the library yield. The roughly 650 bp TCR product was size-selected on a 2% E-gel SizeSelection system after Ampure bead purification. Before pooling, libraries had their quality checked on a Bioanalyzer, their concentration measured with Qubit, and their quantity determined with the Kapa Library Quantification kit. Libraries were sequenced paired-end 2 x 150 bp on an Illumina HiSeq 2500. To increase sequence diversity, roughly 24-32% phiX was spiked into each library pool. As for the original processing: The quality-filtered reads were processed with the UMI-based MiGEC pipeline, whose error correction step removed more than 80% of the raw TCR sequences. IMGT germline references were used for alignment of VDJ genes, and clonotypes were defined by a unique CDR3 amino acid sequence together with V-J genes. VDJtools evaluated clonal expansion, Shannon diversity and CDR3 relatedness (CalcPairwiseDistances, ClusterSamples); CLCbio workbench built phylogenetic trees. Expanded clones were defined as having at least 8 unique UMIs, based on coefficient-of-variation modelling across technical triplicates. Starting from the raw public reads, TCRdb applied fastp trimming at Q25, assembled clones with MiXCR and retained in-frame beta chains. Rows with one shared CDR3 protein collapse into an entry with the most common genes and DNA. TCRdb's processing, not the authors' own work, is the source of the V and J calls. Across this sample there are tens of thousands of distinct CDR3 sequences, with 12% to 15% seen only once. The top ten constitute 4.6% of the sample.

According to the germline V gene (reference sequence), CDR1 reads MNHNY and CDR2 reads SVGAGI. The CDR3 spans 17 residues, from the cysteine through the phenylalanine. Just the 51-base CDR3 DNA is kept, in frame starting at base 1. From V the trimming removes 2 bases and from J it removes 5 bases, while the gene matches leave 11 bases of the junction unaccounted for. The data were taken from a study of neurological immune-mediated disorders (dated by TCRdb to between 2019 and 2020). In the study overall: Peripheral blood TCR-beta repertoires from HTLV-I-associated myelopathy (HAM/TSP) patients, multiple sclerosis patients and healthy controls were compared by UMI-based sequencing. The 106 TCR-beta libraries covered PBMC samples along with longitudinal samples, technical triplicates, and paired sorted CD4+ and CD8+ T-cell subsets. Each longitudinal HAM/TSP and healthy donor was sampled at 3 time-points spaced at roughly 3-40 month intervals. Of the approximately 66 subjects in the cohort, approximately 15 were HAM/TSP patients, roughly 35 were multiple sclerosis patients, and about 20 were healthy controls. The paper as a whole reports these results and caveats: Across subjects, expanded clones never shared an identical CDR3 amino acid sequence, which suggests that the TCR-beta repertoires in every group were private. The highest TCR clonal expansion was observed in HAM/TSP patients, whereas the lowest was observed in MS patients, even when compared with healthy controls.

The sample consisted of PBMCs. This receptor chain uses TRBV6-6 and TRBJ2-2; 7 middle bases align to TRBD1. The source is a female donor with HTLV-1-associated myelopathy (HAM/TSP). The nucleotide sequence is given as TGTGCCAGCAGTTACCCGAACAGGGGAGTGAGAACCGGGGAGCTGTTTTTT. This is translated as CASSYPNRGVRTGELFF.